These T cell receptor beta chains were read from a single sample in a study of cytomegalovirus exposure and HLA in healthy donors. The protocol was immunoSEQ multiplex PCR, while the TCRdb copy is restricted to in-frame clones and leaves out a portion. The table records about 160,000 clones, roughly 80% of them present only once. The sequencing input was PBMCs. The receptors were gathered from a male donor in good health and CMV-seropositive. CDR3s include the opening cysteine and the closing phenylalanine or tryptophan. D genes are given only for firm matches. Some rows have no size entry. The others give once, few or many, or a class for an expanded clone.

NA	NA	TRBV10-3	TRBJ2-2	TGTGCCATCAACACTGGACTGAGCACCGGGGAGCTGTTTTTT	CAINTGLSTGELFF
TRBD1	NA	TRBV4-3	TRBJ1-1	TGCGCCAGCAGCCAACGAGGCAGGGGGCCTGAAGGGACTGAAGCTTTCTTT	CASSQRGRGPEGTEAFF
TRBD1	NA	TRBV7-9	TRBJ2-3	TGTGCCAGCAGCTTCGATTCCAGGGGGCCGATTTGGTTT	CASSFDSRGPIWF
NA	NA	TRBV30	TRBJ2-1	TGTGCCTGGGACCGGGATAGCAATGAGCAGTTCTTC	CAWDRDSNEQFF
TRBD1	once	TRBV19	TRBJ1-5	TGTGCCACCGGACAGGGTTTGGGTCAGCCCCAGCATTTT	CATGQGLGQPQHF
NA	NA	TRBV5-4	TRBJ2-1	TGTGCCAGCAGCTTGCCGGCTAGCTACAATGAGCAGTTCTTC	CASSLPASYNEQFF
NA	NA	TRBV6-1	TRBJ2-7	TGTGCCAGCATCGATAACCTTGGGCAGGGTGTCTTC	CASIDNLGQGVF
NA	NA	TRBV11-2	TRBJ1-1	TGTGCCAGCAGCTTAGTAACCCCGGGAACTGAAGCTTTCTTT	CASSLVTPGTEAFF
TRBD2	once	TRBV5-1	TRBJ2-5	TGCGCCAGCAGCCCGGGACTAGCGGGGGCCCAAGAGACCCAGTACTTC	CASSPGLAGAQETQYF
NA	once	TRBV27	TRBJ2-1	TGTGCCAGCAGGGAGGGCGGGGTAAGGGATGAGCAGTTCTTC	CASREGGVRDEQFF
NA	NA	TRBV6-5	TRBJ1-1	TGTGCCAGCAGTTATCGAGGGAGAACTGAAGCTTTCTTT	CASSYRGRTEAFF
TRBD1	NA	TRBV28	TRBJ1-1	TGTGCCAGCAGGGGACAGGGGGTCTTCACTGAAGCTTTCTTT	CASRGQGVFTEAFF
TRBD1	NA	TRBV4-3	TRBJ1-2	TGCGCCAGCAGCCAAGACTTGGTATCAGGGGGAAGCTCCTATGGCTACACCTTC	CASSQDLVSGGSSYGYTF
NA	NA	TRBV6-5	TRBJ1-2	TGTGCCAGCAGTTCCGACTATGGCTACACCTTC	CASSSDYGYTF
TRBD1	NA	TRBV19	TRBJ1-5	TGTGCCAGTAGTATCCCGGACAGGGGGCAACAGCCCCAGCATTTT	CASSIPDRGQQPQHF
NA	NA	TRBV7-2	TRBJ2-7	TGTGCCAGCAGCTTAATGCTAGCGAATAACGAGCAGTACTTC	CASSLMLANNEQYF
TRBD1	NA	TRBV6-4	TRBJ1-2	TGTGCCAGCAGTGACTCCCCGGGACAGACATATGGCTACACCTTC	CASSDSPGQTYGYTF
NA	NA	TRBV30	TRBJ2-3	TGTGCCTGGACTTCGACAGATACGCAGTATTTT	CAWTSTDTQYF
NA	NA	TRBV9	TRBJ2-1	TGTGCCAGCAGCGGATCCGGTGAGCAGTTCTTC	CASSGSGEQFF
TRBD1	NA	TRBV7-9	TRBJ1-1	TGTGCCAGCAGCTTTAGACAGGGGGGAAACACTGAAGCTTTCTTT	CASSFRQGGNTEAFF
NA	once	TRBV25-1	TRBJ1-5	TGTGCCAGCAGTGAATCAGGCTATAGCAATCAGCCCCAGCATTTT	CASSESGYSNQPQHF
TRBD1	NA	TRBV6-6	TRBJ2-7	TGTGCCAGCAGTTACTCCGCGACAGGGAACGAGCAGTACTTC	CASSYSATGNEQYF
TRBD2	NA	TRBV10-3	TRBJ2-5	TGTGCCATCAACGGCGGGGGGGCTTTGACCCAGTACTTC	CAINGGGALTQYF
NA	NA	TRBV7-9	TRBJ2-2	TGTGCCAGCAGCTTAGAGAGAGCGAGTACCGGGGAGCTGTTTTTT	CASSLERASTGELFF
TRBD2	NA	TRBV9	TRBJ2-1	TGTGCCAGCAGCGTAGCTTTGGAGGGACTAGCGGACAATGAGCAGTTCTTC	CASSVALEGLADNEQFF
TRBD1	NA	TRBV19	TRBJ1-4	TGTGCCAGTAGCCCTCGGGCAGGGGGCAGGGAAAAACTGTTTTTT	CASSPRAGGREKLFF
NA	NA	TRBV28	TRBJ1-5	TGTGCCAGCAGTTTCCTTGGACAAAGGGATCAGCCCCAGCATTTT	CASSFLGQRDQPQHF
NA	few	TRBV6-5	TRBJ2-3	TGTGCCAGCAGTCAGCGGACGGAGACAGATACGCAGTATTTT	CASSQRTETDTQYF
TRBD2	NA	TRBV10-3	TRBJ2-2	TGTGCCACCGGGGGGACTACCGGGACTTCGAACACCGGGGAGCTGTTTTTT	CATGGTTGTSNTGELFF
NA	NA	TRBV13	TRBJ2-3	TGTGCCAGCAGCTCGGACAGGGAGGGAACAGATACGCAGTATTTT	CASSSDREGTDTQYF
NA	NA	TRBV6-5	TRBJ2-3	TGTGCCTCCCTGGGCTCAGATACGCAGTATTTT	CASLGSDTQYF
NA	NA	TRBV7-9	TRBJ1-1	TGTGCCAGCATCGAGCCAAACACTGAAGCTTTCTTT	CASIEPNTEAFF
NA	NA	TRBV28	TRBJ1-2	TGTGCCAGCACCCTGAGGGACAACCGCTACACCTTC	CASTLRDNRYTF
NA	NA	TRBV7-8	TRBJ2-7	TGTGCCAGCAGGGCCGGGTTTTCCTACGAGCAGTACTTC	CASRAGFSYEQYF
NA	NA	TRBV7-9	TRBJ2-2	TGTTCCAGCAGCTTCCTAGGGGGCGGGGAGCTGTTTTTT	CSSSFLGGGELFF
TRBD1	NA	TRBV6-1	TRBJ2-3	TGTGCCAGCAGGTACAGGGGGTTGGCAGATACGCAGTATTTT	CASRYRGLADTQYF
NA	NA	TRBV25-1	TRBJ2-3	TGTGCCAGCAGTGAAGGGACAACGAGCACAGATACGCAGTATTTT	CASSEGTTSTDTQYF
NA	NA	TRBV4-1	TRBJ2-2	TGCGCCAGCAGCCAAGATCCGGGACTTACCACCGGGGAGCTGTTTTTT	CASSQDPGLTTGELFF
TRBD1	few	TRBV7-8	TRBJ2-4	TGTGCCAGCAGCGGAGAAGGGGTAGGGGGCGTAAACAGTCAGTACTTC	CASSGEGVGGVNSQYF
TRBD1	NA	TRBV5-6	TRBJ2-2	TGTGCCAGCAGTCGCCGACAGGGATTGGGCACCGGGGAGCTGTTTTTT	CASSRRQGLGTGELFF
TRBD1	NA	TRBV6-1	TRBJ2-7	TGTGCCAGCAGTGACTCCAACAGGGGGCCTTACGAGCAGTACTTC	CASSDSNRGPYEQYF
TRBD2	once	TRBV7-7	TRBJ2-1	TGTGCCAGCAGCTTGAGACTAGCGGGGCCTACCTCTAATATCCCCTCCTACAATGAGCAGTTCTTC	CASSLRLAGPTSNIPSYNEQFF
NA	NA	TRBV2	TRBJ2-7	TGTGCCAAACGGAGGGGACCCTACGAGCAGTACTTC	CAKRRGPYEQYF
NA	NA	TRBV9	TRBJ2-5	TGTGCCAGCAGCGTGGGGCTAGCGAAAGAGACCCAGTACTTC	CASSVGLAKETQYF